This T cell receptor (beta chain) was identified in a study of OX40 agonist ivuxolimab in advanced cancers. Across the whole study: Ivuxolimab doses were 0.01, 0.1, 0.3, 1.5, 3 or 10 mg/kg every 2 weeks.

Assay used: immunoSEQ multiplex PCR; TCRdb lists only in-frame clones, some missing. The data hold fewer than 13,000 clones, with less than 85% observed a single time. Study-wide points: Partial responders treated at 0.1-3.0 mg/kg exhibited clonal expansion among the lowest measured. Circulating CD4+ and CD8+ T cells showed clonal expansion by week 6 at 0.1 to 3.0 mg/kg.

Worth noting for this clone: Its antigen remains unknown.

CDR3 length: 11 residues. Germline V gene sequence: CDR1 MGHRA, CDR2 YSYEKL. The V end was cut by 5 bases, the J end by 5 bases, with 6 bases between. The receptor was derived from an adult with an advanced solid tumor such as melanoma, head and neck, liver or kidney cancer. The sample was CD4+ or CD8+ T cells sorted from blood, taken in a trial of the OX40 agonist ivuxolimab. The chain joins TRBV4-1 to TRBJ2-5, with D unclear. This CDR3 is CASSGKETQYF. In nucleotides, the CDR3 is TGCGCCAGCAGCGGTAAGGAGACCCAGTACTTC.